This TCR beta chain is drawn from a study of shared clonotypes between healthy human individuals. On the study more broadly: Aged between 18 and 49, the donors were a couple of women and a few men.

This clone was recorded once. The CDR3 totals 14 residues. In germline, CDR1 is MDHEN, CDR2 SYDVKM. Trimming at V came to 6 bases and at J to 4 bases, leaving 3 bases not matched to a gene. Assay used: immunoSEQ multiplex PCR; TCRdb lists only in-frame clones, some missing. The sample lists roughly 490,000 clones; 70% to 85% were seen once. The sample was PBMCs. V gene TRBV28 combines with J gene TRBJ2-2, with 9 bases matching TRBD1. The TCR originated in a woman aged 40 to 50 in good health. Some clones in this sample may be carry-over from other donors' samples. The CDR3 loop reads CASSQTGGTGELFF. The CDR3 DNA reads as TGTGCCAGCAGCCAGACAGGGGGCACCGGGGAGCTGTTTTTT.